This T cell receptor (beta chain) is drawn from a study of patients and donors after allogeneic stem cell transplantation. The CDR3 contains 15 residues. The V gene lost 1 base and the J gene lost 4 bases, with 13 bases spanning the gap. CDR1 is MGHRA and CDR2 is YSYEKL in the germline V gene. TCRdb passed the RT-PCR reads through MiXCR, listing each CDR3 protein once. The sample carries about 960,000 distinct CDR3 sequences, 18% recorded once. This clonotype appeared a few times. This sequence was found in a human donor who was either an allogeneic HSCT recipient or a stem cell or donor lymphocyte infusion donor (not recorded which). It is not recorded whose cells these are; they may come from a transplant donor. The chain employs TRBV4-1 and TRBJ2-5; possible D gene TRBD2, 6 bases. The sequenced sample consisted of blood, either unsorted or a sorted T cell fraction (not recorded which). The CDR3 coding sequence is TGCGCCAGCAGCCAAGGGACTAAGAGGTCAGAGACCCAGTACTTC. Its translation: CASSQGTKRSETQYF.